This T cell receptor beta chain is from a study of blood T cell repertoires in COVID-19. Study-level background: PBMCs, B-cell-depleted T cells, or T cells were the source of the cDNA or gDNA that made up the material.

In the original processing: Quantification of nucleated cells was approximated via reference gene primer amplification. Generated by immunoSEQ multiplex PCR, the TCRdb table keeps only in-frame clones and is missing some. V and J calls and clone size follow that table, whereas D and trimming were derived from the DNA. Here the sample spans 200,000 to 250,000 clones, around 90% being singletons. The CDR3 sequence is 15 residues long. With 8 bases removed from V and 3 bases from J, the gap between germline ends came to 16 bases. The V gene's germline CDR1 is SGHTA and CDR2 FQGNSA. The receptor was derived from a man aged 25-40 years who had recovered from COVID-19. The chain couples TRBV7-2 to TRBJ1-4; D is possibly TRBD1 (5 bases). Sequencing was done on a sample of PBMCs or T cells enriched from blood (not recorded which). CDR3 sequence reads: CASGQSAGANEKLFF. The CDR3 DNA is TGTGCCAGCGGGCAGTCTGCGGGGGCTAATGAAAAACTGTTTTTT.